This T cell receptor beta chain was profiled in a study of beta chain features in type 1 diabetes. For the study at large: There was similarity between patients and healthy donors in age, gender and cell yields. Across all samples, some 98 million sorted cells were examined.

CDR1 and CDR2 from the germline V gene are MGHRA and YSYEKL. Losses at the gene ends were 0 bases for V and 0 bases for J; bases not matched to a gene: 3. The CDR3 runs 16 residues. Overall study results and limits: Shorter TCRB CDR3s, moderately but significantly so, marked every one of the four CD4+ subsets in Type 1 diabetes patients. Highly expressing activated T cells could be over-counted with a cDNA template.

The investigators reverse transcribed all of the isolated RNA, so they sequenced expressed TCRB transcripts. TCRdb's copy holds only in-frame clones and misses some; the assay was immunoSEQ multiplex PCR. This repertoire shows about 350,000 clones, roughly 21% found once; its top ten account for under 0.05%. This clone has a handful of counts. Its antigen remains unknown. The TCR comes from a woman aged 18-35 years in good health. The V call is TRBV4-1, the J call TRBJ1-2; 8 positions agree with TRBD1. The sequencing sample was made of naive CD4+ T cells from blood. The CDR3 here is CASSQDGQGSNYGYTF. Written as DNA, the CDR3 is TGCGCCAGCAGCCAAGATGGACAGGGTTCTAACTATGGCTACACCTTC.